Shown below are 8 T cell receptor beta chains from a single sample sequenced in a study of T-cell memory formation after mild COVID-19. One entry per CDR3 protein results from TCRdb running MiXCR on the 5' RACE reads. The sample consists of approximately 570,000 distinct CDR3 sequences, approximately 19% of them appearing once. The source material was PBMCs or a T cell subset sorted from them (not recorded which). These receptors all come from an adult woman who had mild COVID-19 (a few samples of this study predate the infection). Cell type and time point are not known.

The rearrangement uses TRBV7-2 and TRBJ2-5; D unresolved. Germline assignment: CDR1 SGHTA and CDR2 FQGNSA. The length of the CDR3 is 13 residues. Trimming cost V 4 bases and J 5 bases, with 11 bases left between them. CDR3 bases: TGTGCCAGCAGCTCTTTTGCCGAGGAGACCCAGTACTTC. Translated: CASSSFAEETQYF.

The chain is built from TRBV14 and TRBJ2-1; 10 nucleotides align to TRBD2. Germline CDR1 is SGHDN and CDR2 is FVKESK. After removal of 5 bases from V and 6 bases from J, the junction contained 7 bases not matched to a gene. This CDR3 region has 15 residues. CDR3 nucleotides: TGTGCCAGCAGCGTATTGACTAGCGGGTCCAATGAGCAGTTCTTC. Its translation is CASSVLTSGSNEQFF.

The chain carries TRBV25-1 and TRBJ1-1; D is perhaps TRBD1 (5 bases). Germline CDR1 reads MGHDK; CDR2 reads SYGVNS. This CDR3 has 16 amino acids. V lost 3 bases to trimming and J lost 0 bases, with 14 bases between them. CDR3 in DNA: TGTGCCAGCAGTGATTGGGGCTGGGGGATGAACACTGAAGCTTTCTTT. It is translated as CASSDWGWGMNTEAFF.

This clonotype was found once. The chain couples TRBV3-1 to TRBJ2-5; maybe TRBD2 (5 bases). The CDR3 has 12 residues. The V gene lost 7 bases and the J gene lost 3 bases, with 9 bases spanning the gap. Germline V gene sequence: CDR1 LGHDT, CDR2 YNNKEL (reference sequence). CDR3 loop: CASTRAEETQYF. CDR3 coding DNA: TGTGCCAGCACCCGAGCGGAAGAGACCCAGTACTTC.

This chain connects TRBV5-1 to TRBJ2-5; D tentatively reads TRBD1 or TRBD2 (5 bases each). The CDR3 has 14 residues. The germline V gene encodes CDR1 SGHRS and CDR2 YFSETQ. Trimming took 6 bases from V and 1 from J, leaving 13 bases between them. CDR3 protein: CASIRDGRQETQYF. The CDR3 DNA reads TGCGCCAGCATCAGGGACGGACGCCAAGAGACCCAGTACTTC. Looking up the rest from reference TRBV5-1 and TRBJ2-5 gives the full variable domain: KAGVTQTPRYLIKTRGQQVTLSCSPISGHRSVSWYQQTPGQGLQFLFEYFSETQRNKGNFPGRFSGRQFSNSRSEMNVSTLELGDSALYLCASIRDGRQETQYFGPGTRLLVL.

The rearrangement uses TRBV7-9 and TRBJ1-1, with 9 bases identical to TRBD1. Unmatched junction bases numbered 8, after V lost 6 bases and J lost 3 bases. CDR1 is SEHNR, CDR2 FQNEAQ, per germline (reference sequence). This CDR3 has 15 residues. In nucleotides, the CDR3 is TGTGCCAGCAGGGGAACAGGGGGCGCGGACACTGAAGCTTTCTTT. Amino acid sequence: CASRGTGGADTEAFF.

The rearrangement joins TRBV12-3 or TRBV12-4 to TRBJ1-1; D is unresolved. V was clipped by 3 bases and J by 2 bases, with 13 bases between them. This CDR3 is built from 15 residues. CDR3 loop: CASSFGRAANTEAFF. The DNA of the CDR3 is TGTGCCAGCAGTTTCGGTCGCGCAGCAAACACTGAAGCTTTCTTT.

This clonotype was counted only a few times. The CDR3 spells CATSITSGGYEQYF. The CDR3 nucleotides read TGTGCCACCAGCATCACTAGCGGGGGTTACGAGCAGTACTTC. The gene calls are TRBV15 and TRBJ2-7; TRBD2 matches at 11 bases. Germline values: CDR1 LNHNV, CDR2 YYDKDF (reference sequence). CDR3 size: 14 residues. The V segment lost 4 bases and the J segment 4 bases; nucleotides outside the gene matches: 3.